The 13 T cell receptor beta chains below were found in one sample sequenced in a study of blood T cell repertoires in COVID-19. The table came from immunoSEQ multiplex PCR; TCRdb's copy has only in-frame clones and leaves some out. This table has 160,000 or so clones, 83% appearing once. Material: peripheral blood. The receptors originated from a human donor in a cohort sampled during active COVID-19.

In the case of this clone: The same CDR3 can be traced to other DNA sequences in this sample. The chain uses TRBV12-3 or TRBV12-4 and TRBJ1-1; tentative D call: TRBD1 (5 bases). The CDR3 contains 13 residues. The V gene lost 6 bases and the J gene lost 1 base, with 9 bases spanning the gap. The CDR3 DNA reads TGTGCCAGCAGCCTAGGACAGAACACTGAAGCTTTCTTT. This codes for CASSLGQNTEAFF.

This chain joins TRBV6-2 or TRBV6-3 and TRBJ2-7; a possible D gene is TRBD1 (6 bases). Trimming cost V 2 bases and J 3 bases, with 14 bases left between them. CDR1 and CDR2 (germline): MNHEY, SVGEGT. The CDR3 totals 15 residues. CDR3 sequence (DNA): TGTGCCAGCAGTTACCAGTCTACAGGGAGCTACGAGCAGTACTTC. Its translation: CASSYQSTGSYEQYF.

This clone was counted a few times. Other DNA sequences within the sample encode an identical CDR3. The rearrangement uses TRBV6-5 and TRBJ1-1, with a weak D call TRBD1 (6 bases). Looked up from germline, CDR1 is MNHEY and CDR2 is SVGAGI. With 0 bases removed from V and 11 bases from J, the gap between germline ends came to 10 bases. CDR3 length: 12 residues. The DNA for the CDR3 is TGTGCCAGCAGTTACTCAGGGGGTGAGGCTTTCTTT. It encodes CASSYSGGEAFF.

V gene TRBV4-3 combines with J gene TRBJ2-6; 7 bases line up with TRBD1. V lost 1 base and J lost 2; bases outside the gene matches: 8. In germline, CDR1 is LGHNA, CDR2 YSLEER. The CDR3 is made up of 18 amino acids. The CDR3 loop reads CASSQGGQGVAGANVLTF. CDR3 sequence (DNA): TGCGCCAGCAGCCAAGGTGGGCAGGGGGTAGCTGGGGCCAACGTCCTGACTTTC.

The V and J genes are TRBV19 and TRBJ2-3; 9 positions match TRBD2. This CDR3 comprises 15 residues. CDR1 and CDR2 from the germline V gene are LNHDA and SQIVND (reference sequence). Trimming took 4 bases from V and 2 from J; bases not matched to a gene: 4. The CDR3, as DNA: TGTGCCAGTAGTACCTTAGCGGGAGCCACAGATACGCAGTATTTT. It is translated as CASSTLAGATDTQYF.

The chain joins TRBV6-4 to TRBJ2-7; TRBD2 might be the D (7 bases). The CDR3 consists of 14 residues. Germline CDR1 is MRHNA and CDR2 is SNTAGT. The CDR3 nucleotides read TGTCCAAGGGTGGGCGGGGGCCCCGAGGGGGAGCAGTACTTC. It yields the protein CPRVGGGPEGEQYF.

The chain employs TRBV20-1 and TRBJ1-2; D remains ambiguous. CDR3 length: 11 residues. CDR1 and CDR2 (germline): DFQATT, SNEGSKA (reference sequence). The germline V and J ends were trimmed by 8 bases and 5 bases, with 12 bases remaining between them. The CDR3 nucleotides read TGCAGTCCCCCGACTGGGTATGGCTACACCTTC. It specifies CSPPTGYGYTF.

J is TRBJ2-5 and V is TRBV19; 8 bases map to TRBD1. The CDR3 extends over 16 amino acids. The germline CDR1 and CDR2 sequences are LNHDA and SQIVND (reference sequence). The V segment lost 3 bases and the J segment 2 bases; nucleotides outside the gene matches: 8. The CDR3 loop is CASSMGTGMQQETQYF. The DNA of the CDR3 is TGTGCCAGTAGTATGGGGACAGGCATGCAACAAGAGACCCAGTACTTC.

The chain joins TRBV4-1 to TRBJ2-3; 10 bases align to TRBD2. Germline loops: CDR1 MGHRA, CDR2 YSYEKL. V trimming: 0 bases; J trimming: 3 bases; junction bases outside the gene matches: 12. There are 19 residues in the CDR3. Here the CDR3 DNA reads TGCGCCAGCAGCCAAGATTGGCATAGCGGGGGGCTTGGGACAGATACGCAGTATTTT. Translating gives CASSQDWHSGGLGTDTQYF.

The chain couples TRBV11-1 to TRBJ2-7; 11 nucleotides line up with TRBD2. V was pared by 7 bases and J by 4 bases, with 12 bases of the junction left unmatched. Germline assignment: CDR1 SGHAT and CDR2 FQDESV (reference sequence). CDR3 length equals 16 residues. The CDR3: CASTSPATSGVYEQYF. In nucleotides, the CDR3 is TGTGCCAGCACCTCCCCCGCGACTAGCGGGGTTTACGAGCAGTACTTC.

V is TRBV9 and J is TRBJ1-2; the match to TRBD1 covers 7 bases. The V segment lost 2 bases and the J segment 5 bases; nucleotides outside the gene matches: 9. The CDR3 consists of 15 residues. Germline CDR1 and CDR2: SGDLS and YYNGEE. The CDR3 region is CASSVSITGEYGYTF. The CDR3 DNA is TGTGCCAGCAGCGTCTCCATTACAGGGGAATATGGCTACACCTTC.

CDR3 protein: CASSLEGQGRTEAFF. Here the CDR3 DNA reads TGTGCCAGCAGCTTAGAGGGACAGGGGAGAACTGAAGCTTTCTTT. The rearrangement uses TRBV7-8 and TRBJ1-1, with TRBD1 identical over 10 bases. V dropped 1 base and J dropped 5; count of bases not matched to a gene: 4. The CDR3 loop spans 15 amino acids. The germline gives CDR1 SGHVS, CDR2 FQNEAQ.

The chain couples TRBV5-1 to TRBJ2-6, with a weak D call TRBD2 (5 bases). Germline V gene sequence: CDR1 SGHRS, CDR2 YFSETQ. Trimming removed 3 bases from V and 4 bases from J, with 20 bases in between. The CDR3 runs 18 residues. CDR3 DNA sequence: TGCGCCAGCAGCTCCGGACGGGGAATCTTCCAGGGGGCCAACGTCCTGACTTTC. Protein product: CASSSGRGIFQGANVLTF.